The subject of this entry is one TCR beta chain. In the authors' workflow: From reference gene primer amplification, estimates of nucleated cell counts were derived. Data came from immunoSEQ multiplex PCR; TCRdb stores just in-frame clones and leaves some out. For V, J and clone size, that table is used; D and trimming come from the DNA. The sample lists about 55,000 clones; 87% were seen once. CDR1 is SQVTM and CDR2 is ANQGSEA in the germline V gene. Deletions cut 6 bases from V and 0 bases from J, with 11 bases between. The CDR3 covers 13 residues. This sample is drawn from a study of blood T cell repertoires in COVID-19. Overall study context: Nucleic acid was either cDNA or gDNA, and it came from T cells, B-cell-depleted T cells, or PBMCs.

The sequence was obtained from a man aged 35 to 55 with COVID-19, enrolled during active disease. The sample consisted of peripheral blood. V and J are TRBV29-1 and TRBJ1-1; D unclear. This CDR3 reads CSVQTPMNTEAFF. Here the CDR3 DNA reads TGCAGCGTCCAGACACCTATGAACACTGAAGCTTTCTTT.